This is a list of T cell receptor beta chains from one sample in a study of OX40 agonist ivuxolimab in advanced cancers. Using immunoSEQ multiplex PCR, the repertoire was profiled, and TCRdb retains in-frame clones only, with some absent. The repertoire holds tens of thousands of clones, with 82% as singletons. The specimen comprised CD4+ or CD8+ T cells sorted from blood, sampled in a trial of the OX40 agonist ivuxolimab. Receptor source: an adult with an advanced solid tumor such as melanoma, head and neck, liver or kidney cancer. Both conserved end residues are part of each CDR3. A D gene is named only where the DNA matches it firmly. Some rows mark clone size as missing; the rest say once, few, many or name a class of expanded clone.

CDR3nt: TGCGCCAGCAGCCAAGATAACAGGGACGCCTACAATGAGCAGTTCTTC; CDR3aa: CASSQDNRDAYNEQFF; d_gene: .; j_gene: TRBJ2-1; abundance: .; v_gene: TRBV4-3; len: 16
CDR3nt: TGTGCCAGCAGTAAGACTAGCGGGGGGACCGGGGAGCTGTTTTTT; CDR3aa: CASSKTSGGTGELFF; d_gene: TRBD2; j_gene: TRBJ2-2; abundance: .; v_gene: TRBV7-6; len: 15
CDR3nt: TGTGCCAGCTCACCCCGGGACAGGGATGGCTACACCTTC; CDR3aa: CASSPRDRDGYTF; d_gene: TRBD1; j_gene: TRBJ1-2; abundance: .; v_gene: TRBV18; len: 13
CDR3nt: TGCGCCAGCAGAGGGACAGGAACCTACGAGCAGTACTTC; CDR3aa: CASRGTGTYEQYF; d_gene: TRBD1; j_gene: TRBJ2-7; abundance: .; v_gene: TRBV23-1; len: 13
CDR3nt: TGCGCCAGCAGCTTGGGGGCAGGGGGCAGCTATGGCTACACCTTC; CDR3aa: CASSLGAGGSYGYTF; d_gene: TRBD1; j_gene: TRBJ1-2; abundance: few; v_gene: TRBV5-1; len: 15
CDR3nt: TGTGCCAGCAGCCCGTCCCGGGACAGGACTGAAGCTTTCTTT; CDR3aa: CASSPSRDRTEAFF; d_gene: TRBD1; j_gene: TRBJ1-1; abundance: .; v_gene: TRBV7-6; len: 14
CDR3nt: TGTGCCAGCAGCCAGACAGGGAGAACTGAAGCTTTCTTT; CDR3aa: CASSQTGRTEAFF; d_gene: TRBD1; j_gene: TRBJ1-1; abundance: once; v_gene: TRBV11-2; len: 13
CDR3nt: TGTGCCAGTATCCCCAAGACCTCCACGAACACCGGGGAGCTGTTTTTT; CDR3aa: CASIPKTSTNTGELFF; d_gene: .; j_gene: TRBJ2-2; abundance: medium-sized; v_gene: TRBV19; len: 16
CDR3nt: TGTGCCAGCAGCCCGGACATTTGGAATACGCAGTATTTT; CDR3aa: CASSPDIWNTQYF; d_gene: .; j_gene: TRBJ2-3; abundance: .; v_gene: TRBV7-8; len: 13
CDR3nt: TGTGCCAGCAGCCCCGACCCCGGCAGGGGGTTTGGCTACACCTTC; CDR3aa: CASSPDPGRGFGYTF; d_gene: TRBD1; j_gene: TRBJ1-2; abundance: few; v_gene: TRBV7-3; len: 15
CDR3nt: TGTGCCAGCTCACCAGACAGCTTCACTGAAGCTTTCTTT; CDR3aa: CASSPDSFTEAFF; d_gene: .; j_gene: TRBJ1-1; abundance: .; v_gene: TRBV18; len: 13
CDR3nt: TGTGCCAGTAGTCCGCCCCTCTATGGCTACACCTTC; CDR3aa: CASSPPLYGYTF; d_gene: .; j_gene: TRBJ1-2; abundance: .; v_gene: TRBV19; len: 12
CDR3nt: TGCGCCAGCAGCCAAGTGAGGACACGCGGGGAGACCCAGTACTTC; CDR3aa: CASSQVRTRGETQYF; d_gene: .; j_gene: TRBJ2-5; abundance: .; v_gene: TRBV4-1; len: 15
CDR3nt: TGTGCCAGCAGTGATAGCGGTCTCGGGGGCTACACCTTC; CDR3aa: CASSDSGLGGYTF; d_gene: .; j_gene: TRBJ1-2; abundance: .; v_gene: TRBV6-1; len: 13
CDR3nt: TGTGCCAGCGGAGACCATATTAAAGCTTTCTTT; CDR3aa: CASGDHIKAFF; d_gene: .; j_gene: TRBJ1-1; abundance: .; v_gene: TRBV2; len: 11
CDR3nt: TGTGCCAGCAGTTCGGCTAGCGGGGGCTTCAATGAGCAGTTCTTC; CDR3aa: CASSSASGGFNEQFF; d_gene: TRBD2; j_gene: TRBJ2-1; abundance: .; v_gene: TRBV6-5; len: 15
CDR3nt: TGTGCCTGGAGTGTCGGGGGGCTGGTCTATGGCTACACCTTC; CDR3aa: CAWSVGGLVYGYTF; d_gene: .; j_gene: TRBJ1-2; abundance: once; v_gene: TRBV30; len: 14
CDR3nt: TGCAGCGTGCCGACAGGATTGGGTAACTATGGCTACACCTTC; CDR3aa: CSVPTGLGNYGYTF; d_gene: .; j_gene: TRBJ1-2; abundance: .; v_gene: TRBV29-1; len: 14
CDR3nt: TGTGCCAGCTCACCACCCCCTTCCCGGACCAATTCACCCCTCCACTTT; CDR3aa: CASSPPPSRTNSPLHF; d_gene: .; j_gene: TRBJ1-6; abundance: once; v_gene: TRBV18; len: 16
CDR3nt: TGCGCCAGCAGCCAAGACACCACCCCGATCGATACGCAGTATTTT; CDR3aa: CASSQDTTPIDTQYF; d_gene: .; j_gene: TRBJ2-3; abundance: once; v_gene: TRBV4-1; len: 15
CDR3nt: TGTGCCAGCAGGCGGGGGGGATCGAACGAGCAGTACTTC; CDR3aa: CASRRGGSNEQYF; d_gene: TRBD2; j_gene: TRBJ2-7; abundance: .; v_gene: TRBV6-5; len: 13
CDR3nt: TGTGCCAGCAGCTTGGTATCCTCTACCTACGAGCAGTACTTC; CDR3aa: CASSLVSSTYEQYF; d_gene: .; j_gene: TRBJ2-7; abundance: .; v_gene: TRBV5-4; len: 14
CDR3nt: TGTGCCAGCAGCCAAGCTTTGAAGGGTGAGGCTTTCTTT; CDR3aa: CASSQALKGEAFF; d_gene: .; j_gene: TRBJ1-1; abundance: .; v_gene: TRBV4-2; len: 13
CDR3nt: TGTGCCAGCAGTTTATCCGGACAGGCCATATCTGGAAACACCATATATTTT; CDR3aa: CASSLSGQAISGNTIYF; d_gene: TRBD1; j_gene: TRBJ1-3; abundance: .; v_gene: TRBV27; len: 17
CDR3nt: TGTGCCAGCAGTTACTCGCGAGGCGGGGAGCTGTTTTTT; CDR3aa: CASSYSRGGELFF; d_gene: .; j_gene: TRBJ2-2; abundance: .; v_gene: TRBV6-5; len: 13
CDR3nt: TGTGCCAGCAGCCCGTGGGACAGCGTCAATCAGCCCCAGCATTTT; CDR3aa: CASSPWDSVNQPQHF; d_gene: TRBD1; j_gene: TRBJ1-5; abundance: .; v_gene: TRBV5-8; len: 15
CDR3nt: TGTGCCAGCAGCGAAACAGGGAGCTCCTATAATTCACCCCTCCACTTT; CDR3aa: CASSETGSSYNSPLHF; d_gene: .; j_gene: TRBJ1-6; abundance: .; v_gene: TRBV28; len: 16
CDR3nt: TGCAGCGTTACAAGAGGACAGGGGAGTAGCTATGGCTACACCTTC; CDR3aa: CSVTRGQGSSYGYTF; d_gene: TRBD1; j_gene: TRBJ1-2; abundance: few; v_gene: TRBV29-1; len: 15
CDR3nt: TGTGCCAGCAGCTTAGGTAGCAATACGGACTCACCCCTCCACTTT; CDR3aa: CASSLGSNTDSPLHF; d_gene: .; j_gene: TRBJ1-6; abundance: few; v_gene: TRBV7-6; len: 15
CDR3nt: TGTGCCAGCAGCTTGGATCGAGGGTACGAGCAGTACTTC; CDR3aa: CASSLDRGYEQYF; d_gene: .; j_gene: TRBJ2-7; abundance: .; v_gene: TRBV5-8; len: 13
CDR3nt: TGTGCCAGCAGTGAGGGTGCCCGGAGGGACACTGAAGCTTTCTTT; CDR3aa: CASSEGARRDTEAFF; d_gene: .; j_gene: TRBJ1-1; abundance: .; v_gene: TRBV2; len: 15